This section outlines one T cell receptor beta chain sequence together with its context. The entry originates in a study of sequential checkpoint blockade in melanoma. Documented treatment: randomized to nivolumab then ipilimumab (arm A) or the reverse (arm B). Live CD3+CD8+ CD19− CD56− cells were sorted from PBMCs. Profiling relied on immunoSEQ multiplex PCR, and the TCRdb table lists in-frame clones only, not all of them. The profile shows roughly 23,000 clones, roughly 75% of them singletons. The source material was CD8+ T cells sorted from blood (inferred from file names), sampled from a patient given nivolumab and ipilimumab in sequence. The sequence derives from a human donor with melanoma.

The CDR3 region has the DNA TGTGCCAGCAGCGATAGTTTAGACAGGCAGACCTACGAGCAGTACTTC. This encodes CASSDSLDRQTYEQYF. The chain has TRBV7-3 and TRBJ2-7, with a weak D call TRBD1 (6 bases). CDR3 length equals 16 residues. V lost 5 bases to trimming and J lost 2 bases, with 19 bases between them. CDR1 and CDR2 from the germline V gene are SGHTA and FQGTGA.